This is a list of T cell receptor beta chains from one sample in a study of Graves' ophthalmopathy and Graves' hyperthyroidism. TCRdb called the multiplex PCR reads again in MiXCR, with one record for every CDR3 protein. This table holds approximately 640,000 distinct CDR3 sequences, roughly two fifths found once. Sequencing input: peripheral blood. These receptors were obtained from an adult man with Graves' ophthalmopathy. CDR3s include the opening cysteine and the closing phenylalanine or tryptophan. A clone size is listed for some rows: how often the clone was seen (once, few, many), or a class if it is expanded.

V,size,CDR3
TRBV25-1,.,CASSSGGGYTEAFF
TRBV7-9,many,CASSLADGNTAEKLFF
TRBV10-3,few,CASSGTGVGNTGELFF
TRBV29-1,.,CSAMGLAYEQYF
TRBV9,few,CASSVESTATNEKLFF
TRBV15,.,CATSSVGTGSSYNSPLHF
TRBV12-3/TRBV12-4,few,CASSAGTGPANYGYTF
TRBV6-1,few,CASSYLSPDSDTEAFF
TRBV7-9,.,CAIPGQAYSPLHF
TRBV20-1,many,CSARRGTEGYTF
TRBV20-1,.,CSASAQGFEQYF
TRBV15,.,CATSRDPGGRGYTF
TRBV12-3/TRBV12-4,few,CASSPWDRPDEKLFF
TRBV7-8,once,CASSLGGMELFF
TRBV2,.,CASSENRDGYGYTF
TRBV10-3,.,CAISERTGEGNTEAFF
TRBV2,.,CASRGQGAVQPQHF
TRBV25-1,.,CASSARGAETQYF
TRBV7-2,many,CASSLILSLGREDTEAFF
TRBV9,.,CASSGGTPNTGELFF
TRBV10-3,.,CASRSRRFDYGYTF
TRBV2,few,CASSWTDTQYF
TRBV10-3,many,CAISERSGGTYEQYF
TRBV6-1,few,CASSEAGGLQTQYF
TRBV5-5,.,CASSPSWTGDYEQYF
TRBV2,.,CASSLTREFGEQYF
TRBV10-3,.,CAISESGGRAEAFF
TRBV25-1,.,CASSERGLSVNEQYF
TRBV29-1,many,CSAAPDSYEQYF
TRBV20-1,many,CSARGVVNTEAFF
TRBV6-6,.,CASSYSGDGQPQHF
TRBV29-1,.,CSVDGTSGQETQYF
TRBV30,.,CAWSVDVRIETQYF
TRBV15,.,CATSSYQGLTGGNQPQHF
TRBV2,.,CASSEGTDHGYTF
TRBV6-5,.,CASSESRVQETQYF
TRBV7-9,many,CASSLGPTGGGDGYTF
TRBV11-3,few,CASSFSRGHEQYF
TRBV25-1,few,CASSDRYRNTIYF
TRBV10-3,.,CAISDWAGGTQYF
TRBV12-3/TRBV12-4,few,CASSYGGDYNQPQHF
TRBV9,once,CASSVEHSGKETQYF
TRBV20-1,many,CSALATEAFF
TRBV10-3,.,CAIRGGVNQETQYF
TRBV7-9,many,CASSPIGRGPGELFF
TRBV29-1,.,CSVVLPNYGYIF
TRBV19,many,CASSRDRVAYEQYF
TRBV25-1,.,CASSGPGTSNTEAFF
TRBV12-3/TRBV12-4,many,CASSLDGTQSQETQYF